There are a few counts of the clone carrying this TCR beta chain. The record originates from a study of blood T cell repertoires in COVID-19. About the research overall: Whether acute or convalescent, the COVID-19 samples came from the United States, Italy and Spain. T cells, B-cell-depleted T cells, or PBMCs supplied cDNA or gDNA.

Assay used: immunoSEQ multiplex PCR; TCRdb lists only in-frame clones, some missing. The sample has about 200,000 clones, approximately 85% seen once; the top ten hold roughly 8.2%. During active infection, Seattle patients enrolled and were then monitored through disease. The V and J ends lost 4 bases and 3 bases respectively, with 8 bases between them. Germline V gene lookup returns CDR1 SGHNT and CDR2 YYREEE (reference sequence). This CDR3 region has 13 residues. Material: peripheral blood. The clonotype was recovered from an elderly woman with COVID-19, enrolled during active disease. The V call is TRBV5-4, the J call TRBJ1-5, with TRBD1 as a possible D gene (6 bases). DNA of the CDR3: TGTGCCAGCAGCAGGGGACACAATCAGCCCCAGCATTTT. Translation gives CASSRGHNQPQHF. Complete variable domain (other parts from reference TRBV5-4 and TRBJ1-5): ETGVTQSPTHLIKTRGQQVTLRCSSQSGHNTVSWYQQALGQGPQFIFQYYREEENGRGNFPPRFSGLQFPNYSSELNVNALELDDSALYLCASSRGHNQPQHFGDGTRLSIL.